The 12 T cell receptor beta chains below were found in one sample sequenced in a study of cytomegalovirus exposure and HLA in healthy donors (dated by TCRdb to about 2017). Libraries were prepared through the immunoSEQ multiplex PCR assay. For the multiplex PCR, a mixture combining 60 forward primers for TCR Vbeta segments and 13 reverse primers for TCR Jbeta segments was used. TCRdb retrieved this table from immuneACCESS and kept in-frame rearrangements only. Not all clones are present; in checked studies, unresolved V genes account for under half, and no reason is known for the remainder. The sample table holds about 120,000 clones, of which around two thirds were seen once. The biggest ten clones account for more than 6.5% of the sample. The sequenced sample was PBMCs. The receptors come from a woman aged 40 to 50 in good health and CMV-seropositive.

As DNA, the CDR3 is TGTGCCAGTAGGGGACAGGGTGCGGGTCAGCCCCAGCATTTT. Translated: CASRGQGAGQPQHF. The chain joins TRBV19 to TRBJ1-5; TRBD1 aligns across 9 bases. The trim removed 6 bases at V and 6 bases at J, leaving 6 bases unmatched. This CDR3 is 14 amino acids long. Per the germline V gene, CDR1 is LNHDA and CDR2 is SQIVND (reference sequence).

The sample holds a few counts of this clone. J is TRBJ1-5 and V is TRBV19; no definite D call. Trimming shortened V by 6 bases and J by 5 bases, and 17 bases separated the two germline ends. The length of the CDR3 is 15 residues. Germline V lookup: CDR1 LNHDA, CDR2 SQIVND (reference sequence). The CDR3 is CASRERGLIYQPQHF. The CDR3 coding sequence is TGTGCCAGTAGGGAAAGAGGGTTGATTTATCAGCCCCAGCATTTT.

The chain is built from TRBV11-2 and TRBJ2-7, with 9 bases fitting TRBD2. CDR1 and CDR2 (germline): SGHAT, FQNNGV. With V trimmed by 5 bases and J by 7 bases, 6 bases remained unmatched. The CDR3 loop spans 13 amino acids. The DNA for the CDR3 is TGTGCCAGCAGCCTAGCGGGACTGAGGGAGCAGTACTTC. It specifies CASSLAGLREQYF. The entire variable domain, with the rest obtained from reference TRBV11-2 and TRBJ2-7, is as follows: EAGVAQSPRYKIIEKRQSVAFWCNPISGHATLYWYQQILGQGPKLLIQFQNNGVVDDSQLPKDRFSAERLKGVDSTLKIQPAKLEDSAVYLCASSLAGLREQYFGPGTRLTVT.

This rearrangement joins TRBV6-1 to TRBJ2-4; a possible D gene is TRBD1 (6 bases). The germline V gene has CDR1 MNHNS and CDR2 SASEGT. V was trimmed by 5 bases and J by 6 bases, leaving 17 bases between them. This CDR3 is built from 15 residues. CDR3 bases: TGTGCCAGCAGTCAATACCGGGACATTGGAAACATTCAGTACTTC. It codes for CASSQYRDIGNIQYF.

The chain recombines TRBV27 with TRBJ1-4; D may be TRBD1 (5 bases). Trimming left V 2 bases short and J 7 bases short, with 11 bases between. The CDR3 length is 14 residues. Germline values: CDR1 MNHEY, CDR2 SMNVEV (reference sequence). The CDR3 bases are TGTGCCAGCAGTTTAGCAGGGTTGGGTGAAAAACTGTTTTTT. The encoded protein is CASSLAGLGEKLFF.

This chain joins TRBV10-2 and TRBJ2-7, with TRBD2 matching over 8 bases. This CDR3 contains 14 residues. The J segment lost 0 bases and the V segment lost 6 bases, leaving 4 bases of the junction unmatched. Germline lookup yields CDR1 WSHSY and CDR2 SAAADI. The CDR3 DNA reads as TGCGCCAGCAGGGGACTAGACTCCTCCTACGAGCAGTACTTC. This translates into CASRGLDSSYEQYF.

DNA for the CDR3: TGTGCCAGCAGCTTAGGGCTAGCGGGATCAGATACGCAGTATTTT. Its translation is CASSLGLAGSDTQYF. The V call is TRBV11-3, the J call TRBJ2-3; 9 bases map to TRBD2. After removal of 1 base from V and 4 bases from J, the junction contained 3 bases not matched to a gene. The CDR3 sequence is 15 residues long. Germline assignment: CDR1 SGHNT and CDR2 YENEEA.

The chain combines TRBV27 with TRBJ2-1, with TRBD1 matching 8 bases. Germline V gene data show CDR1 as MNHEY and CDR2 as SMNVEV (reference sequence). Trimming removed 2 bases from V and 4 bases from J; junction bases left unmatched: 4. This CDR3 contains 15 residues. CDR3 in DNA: TGTGCCAGCAGTTTAGATGGACAGGGATACAATGAGCAGTTCTTC. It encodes CASSLDGQGYNEQFF.

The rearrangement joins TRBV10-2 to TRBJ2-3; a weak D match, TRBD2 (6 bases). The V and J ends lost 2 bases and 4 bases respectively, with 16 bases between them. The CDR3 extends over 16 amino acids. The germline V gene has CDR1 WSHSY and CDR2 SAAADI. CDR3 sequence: CASSERLGLMADTQYF. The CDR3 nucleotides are TGCGCCAGCAGTGAGAGACTAGGATTAATGGCAGATACGCAGTATTTT.

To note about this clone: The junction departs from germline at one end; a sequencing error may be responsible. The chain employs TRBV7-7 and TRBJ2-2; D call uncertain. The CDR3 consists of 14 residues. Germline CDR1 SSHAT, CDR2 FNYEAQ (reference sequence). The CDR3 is CASSLESLTGELFF. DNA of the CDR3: TGTGCTAGCAGCTTAGAATCCCTGACCGGGGAGCTGTTTTTT.

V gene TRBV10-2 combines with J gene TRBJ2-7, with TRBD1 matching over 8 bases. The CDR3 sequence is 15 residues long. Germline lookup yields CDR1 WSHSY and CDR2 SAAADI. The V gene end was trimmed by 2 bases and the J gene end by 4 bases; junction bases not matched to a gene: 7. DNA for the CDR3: TGCGCCAGCAGTGAGCGGACAGGGCTACGGTACGAGCAGTACTTC. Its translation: CASSERTGLRYEQYF.

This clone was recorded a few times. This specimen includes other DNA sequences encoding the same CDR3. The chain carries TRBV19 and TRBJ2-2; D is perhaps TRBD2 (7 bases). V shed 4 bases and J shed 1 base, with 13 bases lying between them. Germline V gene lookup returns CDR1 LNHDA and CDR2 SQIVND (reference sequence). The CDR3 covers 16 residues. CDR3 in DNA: TGTGCCAGTAGTAAGGGGGTAGCGGGGAACACCGGGGAGCTGTTTTTT. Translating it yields CASSKGVAGNTGELFF.